The sequence of this T cell receptor (beta chain) was determined in a study of T cell responses to AZD1222 COVID-19 vaccine. The CDR3 spans 15 residues. V shed 7 bases and J 4 bases; nucleotides not matched to a gene: 10. Germline CDR1 reads SNHLY; CDR2 reads FYNNEI. Study findings and constraints: Of spike-specific TCRs, nearly half reportedly target regions left unmutated in variants.

The table came from immunoSEQ multiplex PCR; TCRdb's copy has only in-frame clones and leaves some out. The table includes roughly 180,000 clones, over 80% detected once. As concerns this clone: Its antigen is still unknown.

This chain joins TRBV2 and TRBJ1-1, with 9 bases matching TRBD1. Sequenced here: peripheral blood, sampled 28 days after the second dose of the MenACWY control vaccine. This receptor was identified in an adult who received the MenACWY meningococcal vaccine as a control. CDR3 nucleotides: TGTGCCAGCATCTATCAACAGGGGGCAGGCACTGAAGCTTTCTTT. It translates to CASIYQQGAGTEAFF.